This paragraph reports one TCR beta chain. Distinct nucleotide sequences in the sample also encode this CDR3. Per the original data handling: Reference gene primer amplification gave estimated nucleated cell counts. Profiled with immunoSEQ multiplex PCR; TCRdb holds only in-frame clones, not every one. V and J calls plus clone size are reproduced from that table; the DNA served to infer D and trimming. The data show about 270,000 clones, 65% to 90% seen once. The CDR3 is 15 residues long. V was clipped by 4 bases and J by 1 base; unmatched bases: 3. The germline gives CDR1 LGHDT, CDR2 YNNKEL (reference sequence). This sample stems from a study of blood T cell repertoires in COVID-19.

This clonotype was obtained from a woman between 70 and 85 years old with COVID-19, enrolled during active disease. The chain is built from TRBV3-1 (or the pseudogene TRBV3-2) and TRBJ2-1; 8 bases are a match to TRBD2. The specimen was peripheral blood. CDR3 loop: CASSLIAGSYNEQFF. The CDR3 bases are TGTGCCAGCAGCCTGATAGCGGGGTCCTACAATGAGCAGTTCTTC.